A single sample is the source of the 31 T cell receptor beta chains below, sequenced in a study of shared T cell receptors in the human thymus. Clones were read by immunoSEQ multiplex PCR, and TCRdb kept only the in-frame ones, dropping some. This table holds roughly 550,000 clones, around three quarters found once. The same data also contributed to another study, on human thymus T cells.

Material for sequencing was thymocytes. These receptors were obtained from a boy in the first two years of life with a congenital heart defect.

The CDR3 DNA is TGTGCCAGCAGTTTATCGGGTTGGGGAGGCAATCAGCCCCAGCATTTT. Its protein product is CASSLSGWGGNQPQHF. The chain employs TRBV27 and TRBJ1-5; D not resolved. CDR3 length: 16 amino acids. From germline, CDR1 is MNHEY and CDR2 SMNVEV (reference sequence). With 0 bases removed from V and 2 bases from J, the gap between germline ends came to 11 bases.

This chain uses TRBV15 with TRBJ2-7; TRBD1 agrees at 8 bases. CDR1 is LNHNV and CDR2 is YYDKDF in the germline V gene (reference sequence). The V segment lost 4 bases and the J segment 1 base; nucleotides outside the gene matches: 6. This CDR3 has 15 residues. CDR3 bases: TGTGCCACCAGCATCGACAGGGGTGGTTCCTACGAGCAGTACTTC. It encodes CATSIDRGGSYEQYF. Based on the CDR3 plus reference TRBV15 and TRBJ2-7, the full variable domain is DAMVIQNPRYQVTQFGKPVTLSCSQTLNHNVMYWYQQKSSQAPKLLFHYYDKDFNNEADTPDNFQSRRPNTSFCFLDIRSPGLGDTAMYLCATSIDRGGSYEQYFGPGTRLTVT.

This chain joins TRBV5-1 and TRBJ1-2; possibly TRBD1 for D (5 bases). The CDR3 has 14 residues. Deletions cut 4 bases from V and 7 bases from J, with 17 bases between. Germline V CDR1 and CDR2: SGHRS, YFSETQ. The CDR3 sequence is CASSAGGAVGGYTF. DNA for the CDR3: TGCGCCAGCAGCGCCGGTGGGGCGGTTGGTGGCTACACCTTC.

V usage is TRBV28 and J usage is TRBJ2-7, with 8 nucleotides matching TRBD1. V shed 6 bases and J 6 bases; nucleotides not matched to a gene: 16. From germline, CDR1 is MDHEN and CDR2 SYDVKM. This CDR3 has 16 residues. Written as DNA, the CDR3 is TGTGCCAGCAGCCTAGGGGAGCACAGGGGGGTTGCCGAGCAGTACTTC. Protein product: CASSLGEHRGVAEQYF.

The chain combines TRBV4-3 with TRBJ1-4; tentative D call: TRBD1 (5 bases). CDR1 is LGHNA and CDR2 is YSLEER in the germline V gene. Between the trimmed V and J ends, which lost 1 base and 6 bases, there was a span of 18 bases. The CDR3 covers 17 residues. The CDR3 here is CASSQVPREGRYEKLFF. The CDR3 coding sequence is TGCGCCAGCAGCCAAGTCCCCAGGGAGGGGCGGTATGAAAAACTGTTTTTT.

The J gene is TRBJ2-1, the V gene TRBV7-2; D unresolved. This CDR3 has 14 residues. V was cut by 6 bases and J by 5 bases, with 14 bases left in between. CDR1 and CDR2 (germline): SGHTA, FQGNSA. The CDR3 protein is CASSSWSLNNEQFF. The DNA of the CDR3 is TGTGCCAGCAGTTCCTGGAGCCTCAACAATGAGCAGTTCTTC.

The rearrangement uses TRBV4-2 and TRBJ2-1; TRBD2 aligns across 9 bases. The germline V gene encodes CDR1 LGHNA and CDR2 YNFKEQ. The CDR3 has 17 amino acids. Losses at the gene ends were 2 bases for V and 4 bases for J; bases not matched to a gene: 9. The CDR3 spells CASSQKTSGRLYNEQFF. The CDR3, as DNA: TGTGCCAGCAGCCAAAAGACTAGCGGTAGGCTTTACAATGAGCAGTTCTTC.

This CDR3 reads CASSSGLAGEQYF. The CDR3 DNA follows: TGTGCCAGCTCATCGGGACTAGCGGGCGAGCAGTACTTC. J is TRBJ2-7 and V is TRBV18; 12 bases agree with TRBD2. The CDR3 runs to 13 residues. The germline V gene has CDR1 KGHSH and CDR2 LQKENI. The ends lost 5 bases at V and 6 bases at J; junction bases unmatched: 2.

The table lists this clone with a count of one. CDR3 protein: CASTPGGSRGTGELFF. The DNA for the CDR3 is TGTGCCAGCACCCCCGGCGGCTCCCGGGGTACCGGGGAGCTGTTTTTT. The chain links TRBV2 to TRBJ2-2; D possibly corresponds to TRBD2 (5 bases). Germline lookup yields CDR1 SNHLY and CDR2 FYNNEI. This CDR3 comprises 16 residues. V lost 7 bases, J lost 5 bases, and 20 bases lay in between.

The V gene is TRBV21-1, the J gene TRBJ2-7; TRBD1 was called by the table and not checked on the DNA. TRBV21-1 is termed a pseudogene. The CDR3 is 14 amino acids. CDR3 DNA sequence: TGTGCCAGCAGCCGACCGGGACAAAACTACGAGCAGTACTTC. Protein: CASSRPGQNYEQYF.

This sequence joins TRBV5-6 and TRBJ2-3; 15 bases line up with TRBD2. The CDR3 length is 18 residues. J was trimmed by 7 bases and V by 3 bases; bases with no gene match: 12. The germline V gene encodes CDR1 SGHDT and CDR2 YYEEEE. The CDR3 nucleotides read TGTGCCAGCAGCTCGCCCCCCGGACTAGCGGGAGGGGGCTATACGCAGTATTTT. Encoded protein: CASSSPPGLAGGGYTQYF.

The CDR3 loop is CASSLKLAGDQYF. CDR3 nucleotide sequence: TGTGCCAGCAGCTTGAAACTAGCGGGAGATCAGTACTTC. The chain has TRBV5-4 and TRBJ2-4, with 11 bases lining up with TRBD2. Looked up from germline, CDR1 is SGHNT and CDR2 is YYREEE (reference sequence). The V segment lost 1 base and the J segment 12 bases; nucleotides outside the gene matches: 3. The length of the CDR3 is 13 residues.

This clone was found once. The CDR3 here is CASSQVGQGGLMGETQYF. CDR3 DNA: TGTGCCAGCAGCCAGGTTGGACAGGGGGGATTGATGGGGGAGACCCAGTACTTC. The chain joins TRBV14 to TRBJ2-5; 10 nucleotides match TRBD1. Unmatched junction bases numbered 15, after V lost 3 bases and J lost 5 bases. Germline-derived CDR1 and CDR2 are SGHDN and FVKESK. There are 18 residues in the CDR3.

This clone turned up a few times. V gene TRBV19 combines with J gene TRBJ1-5, with a possible D match to TRBD1 (5 bases). The CDR3 is 11 residues long. The germline gives CDR1 LNHDA, CDR2 SQIVND (reference sequence). Deletions cut 1 base from V and 15 bases from J, with 10 bases between. CDR3 in DNA: TGTGCCAGTAGTATAGGGGAGGGACGGCATTTT. This gives the protein CASSIGEGRHF.

J is TRBJ2-5 and V is TRBV5-1, with D possibly TRBD2 on 6 matching bases. The J call may be mistaken, given a closer DNA end match to TRBJ2-7. CDR1 and CDR2 from the germline V gene are SGHRS and YFSETQ. This CDR3 has 13 residues. Here the CDR3 DNA reads TGCGCCAGCAGCTCGCGGGAAGGCTACGAGCAGTACTTC. It is translated as CASSSREGYEQYF.

The V and J genes are TRBV4-3 and TRBJ2-5; weak D call: TRBD1 (5 bases). V lost 2 bases and J 2 bases, leaving 6 bases between the germline ends. The CDR3 sequence is 13 residues long. CDR1 and CDR2 from the germline V gene are LGHNA and YSLEER. For the CDR3, the DNA is TGCGCCAGCAGCCAAACAGGACAAGAGACCCAGTACTTC. This translates into CASSQTGQETQYF.

The CDR3 reads CASSLVRGKQETQYF. The CDR3 DNA is TGTGCCAGCAGCTTGGTGCGGGGCAAACAAGAGACCCAGTACTTC. The rearrangement uses TRBV5-4 and TRBJ2-5; a weak D match, TRBD2 (6 bases). The germline gives CDR1 SGHNT, CDR2 YYREEE (reference sequence). This CDR3 contains 15 residues. Trimming pared 0 bases from V and 2 bases from J, leaving 11 bases between.

The chain recombines TRBV6-5 with TRBJ2-7; TRBD1 might be the D (5 bases). With 0 bases removed from V and 6 bases from J, the gap between germline ends came to 9 bases. The CDR3 is made up of 13 amino acids. The germline CDR1 and CDR2 sequences are MNHEY and SVGAGI. In nucleotides, the CDR3 is TGTGCCAGCAGTTACTCGAAGGGGCTCGAGCAGTACTTC. This codes for CASSYSKGLEQYF.

V and J are TRBV13 and TRBJ2-7, with D possibly TRBD1 on 6 matching bases. CDR3 length: 16 residues. The ends were cut back, 5 bases at V and 6 bases at J, with 23 bases in the middle. CDR1 and CDR2 from the germline V gene are PRHDT and FYEKMQ (reference sequence). The CDR3 DNA reads TGTGCCAGCAGCCCGCCTGAGTCGACAGGCCCTCGCGAGCAGTACTTC. It yields the protein CASSPPESTGPREQYF.

Only a few counts were recorded for this clone. The chain employs TRBV5-6 and TRBJ1-3, with TRBD1 as a possible D gene (5 bases). V was shortened by 0 bases and J by 4 bases, with 11 bases between the two germline ends. The germline V gene has CDR1 SGHDT and CDR2 YYEEEE. This CDR3 is built from 15 residues. The CDR3 DNA reads as TGTGCCAGCAGCTTGGCCAGGGATTTAGGAAACACCATATATTTT. Translating it yields CASSLARDLGNTIYF.

V and J are TRBV15 and TRBJ1-1; 7 bases are shared with TRBD1. The CDR3 extends over 17 amino acids. CDR1 and CDR2 (germline): LNHNV, YYDKDF (reference sequence). The ends lost 1 base at V and 1 base at J; junction bases unmatched: 9. For the CDR3, the DNA is TGTGCCACCAGCAGAGTAGGGGACAGTCTATGGAACACTGAAGCTTTCTTT. Protein: CATSRVGDSLWNTEAFF.

This clone came up a few times. The chain recombines TRBV19 with TRBJ1-2; maybe TRBD1 (5 bases). The CDR3 has 13 residues. The V gene's germline CDR1 is LNHDA and CDR2 SQIVND (reference sequence). Trimming pared 3 bases from V and 7 bases from J, leaving 12 bases between. The chain's CDR3 is CASSISGACGYTF. The CDR3 bases are TGTGCCAGTAGTATTAGCGGGGCATGTGGCTACACCTTC. Based on the CDR3 plus reference TRBV19 and TRBJ1-2, the full variable domain is DGGITQSPKYLFRKEGQNVTLSCEQNLNHDAMYWYRQDPGQGLRLIYYSQIVNDFQKGDIAEGYSVSREKKESFPLTVTSAQKNPTAFYLCASSISGACGYTFGSGTRLTVV.

V and J are TRBV7-9 and TRBJ2-7, with 9 bases matching TRBD2. With 5 bases clipped from V and 0 bases from J, the junction kept 8 bases outside the gene matches. This CDR3 contains 16 residues. Germline values: CDR1 SEHNR, CDR2 FQNEAQ (reference sequence). The CDR3 nucleotides are TGTGCCAGCAGCCCCCTCACTAGCGGGCCCTCCTACGAGCAGTACTTC. Translating gives CASSPLTSGPSYEQYF.

This chain links TRBV6-1 with TRBJ2-1; tentatively, D is TRBD2 (6 bases). V dropped 0 bases and J dropped 0 bases, with 33 bases sitting between them. Germline V gene data show CDR1 as MNHNS and CDR2 as SASEGT. The CDR3 has 24 residues. The CDR3 protein is CASSEANIAARDRGKFYSYNEQFF. In DNA form, the CDR3 reads TGTGCCAGCAGTGAAGCGAATATAGCGGCCCGAGACAGAGGTAAATTTTACTCCTACAATGAGCAGTTCTTC.

This chain connects TRBV10-1 to TRBJ2-1; TRBD2 agrees at 8 bases. This CDR3 has 16 residues. With V trimmed by 6 bases and J by 6 bases, 13 bases remained unmatched. CDR1 and CDR2 (germline): WNHNN, SYGVQD (reference sequence). For the CDR3, the DNA is TGCGCCAGCAGAACTTCCGGGACTAGAGGTAGCAATGAGCAGTTCTTC. Translation gives CASRTSGTRGSNEQFF.

The V and J genes are TRBV4-3 and TRBJ2-3; perhaps TRBD1 as D (5 bases). CDR3 length: 13 residues. The ends were cut back, 3 bases at V and 7 bases at J, with 11 bases in the middle. Germline V gene data show CDR1 as LGHNA and CDR2 as YSLEER. The DNA for the CDR3 is TGCGCCAGCAGCCAGGACACATTGAATACGCAGTATTTT. Residues: CASSQDTLNTQYF.

The chain recombines TRBV6-4 with TRBJ2-1, with TRBD2 matching 11 bases. V was pared by 4 bases and J by 15 bases, with 5 bases of the junction left unmatched. Germline-derived CDR1 and CDR2 are MRHNA and SNTAGT. The CDR3 totals 12 residues. This CDR3 is CASSVLAGVLFF. In DNA form, the CDR3 reads TGTGCCAGCAGTGTACTAGCGGGAGTTCTGTTCTTC.

As concerns this clone: At the DNA level, this CDR3 is encoded by other sequences in the same sample as well. The V gene is TRBV20-1, the J gene TRBJ1-2; perhaps TRBD1 as D (5 bases). The V gene's germline CDR1 is DFQATT and CDR2 SNEGSKA (reference sequence). V was pared by 5 bases and J by 4 bases, with 8 bases between. This CDR3 is 11 amino acids long. The CDR3 loop reads CSARDSYGYTF. The CDR3 DNA follows: TGCAGTGCTCGGGACTCCTATGGCTACACCTTC.

CDR3 bases: TGTGCCACCAGCAGAAAAACCCAACAGGGGGCCCAAACAAGCTCCTACGAGCAGTACTTC. Its translation: CATSRKTQQGAQTSSYEQYF. The chain links TRBV15 to TRBJ2-7; the match to TRBD1 covers 9 bases. The CDR3 runs to 20 residues. J was trimmed by 0 bases and V by 2 bases; bases with no gene match: 17. CDR1 and CDR2 (germline): LNHNV, YYDKDF (reference sequence).

This chain links TRBV30 with TRBJ2-7; 13 bases align to TRBD2. This CDR3 has 19 amino acids. J was trimmed by 6 bases and V by 3 bases; bases with no gene match: 20. Germline assignment: CDR1 GTSNPN and CDR2 SVGIG (reference sequence). The CDR3 sequence: CAWRGPSLTSGRAYREQYF. The CDR3, as DNA: TGTGCCTGGAGGGGACCTTCTCTTACTAGCGGGAGGGCCTATCGCGAGCAGTACTTC. The full variable domain, rest sourced from reference TRBV30 and TRBJ2-7, is SQTIHQWPATLVQPVGSPLSLECTVEGTSNPNLYWYRQAAGRGLQLLFYSVGIGQISSEVPQNLSASRPQDRQFILSSKKLLLSDSGFYLCAWRGPSLTSGRAYREQYFGPGTRLTVT.

The chain has TRBV6-4 and TRBJ2-7; 7 bases map to TRBD1. The CDR3 covers 17 residues. CDR1 and CDR2 from the germline V gene are MRHNA and SNTAGT. V shed 2 bases, J shed 3 bases, and the junction held 13 bases outside the gene matches. CDR3 residues: CASSDHNPGTEYYEQYF. CDR3 bases: TGTGCCAGCAGTGACCACAACCCCGGGACAGAATACTACGAGCAGTACTTC.